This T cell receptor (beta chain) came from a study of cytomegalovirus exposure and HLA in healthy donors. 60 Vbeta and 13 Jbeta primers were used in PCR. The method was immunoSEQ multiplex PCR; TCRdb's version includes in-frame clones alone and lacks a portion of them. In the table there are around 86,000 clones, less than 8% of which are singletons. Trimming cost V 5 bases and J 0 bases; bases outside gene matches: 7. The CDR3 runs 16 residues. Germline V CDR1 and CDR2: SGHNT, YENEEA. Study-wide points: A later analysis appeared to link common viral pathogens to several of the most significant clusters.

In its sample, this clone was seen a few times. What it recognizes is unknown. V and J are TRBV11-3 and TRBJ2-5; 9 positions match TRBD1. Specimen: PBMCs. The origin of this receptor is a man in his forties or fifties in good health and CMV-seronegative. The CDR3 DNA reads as TGTGCCAGCAGCGCCCGGACAGGGGTAAACCAAGAGACCCAGTACTTC. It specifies CASSARTGVNQETQYF.